This TCR beta chain originates from a study of T cell changes during pregnancy in multiple sclerosis. Using immunoSEQ multiplex PCR, the repertoire was profiled, and TCRdb retains in-frame clones only, with some absent. The sample lists 34,000 or so clones; approximately 90% were seen once. The CDR3 has 17 amino acids. Germline V gene sequence: CDR1 LGHNA, CDR2 YSLEER. V was clipped by 0 bases and J by 6 bases, with 15 bases between them. The sequence came from a female donor with multiple sclerosis, enrolled in a pregnancy study. The chain uses TRBV4-3 and TRBJ1-6, with D hard to call. The specimen was CD8+ T cells from peripheral blood mononuclear cells, collected before pregnancy. In DNA form, the CDR3 reads TGCGCCAGCAGCCAAGATCTGGGGAGAGCGGTTAATTCACCCCTCCACTTT. This codes for CASSQDLGRAVNSPLHF.